Each of the 11 T cell receptor beta chains below was sequenced from the same sample in a study of cytomegalovirus exposure and HLA in healthy donors. Sequenced by immunoSEQ multiplex PCR; TCRdb stores in-frame clones only, minus some. The table lists under 200,000 clones, 85% to 90% of them singletons. Sequenced: PBMCs. The receptors stem from a woman aged 25 to 45 in good health and CMV-seronegative.

V and J are TRBV11-2 and TRBJ2-3; D gene ambiguous. Germline V gene data show CDR1 as SGHAT and CDR2 as FQNNGV. CDR3 length: 18 amino acids. V lost 4 bases, J lost 1 base, and 21 bases lay in between. CDR3 loop: CASSSNTKPRRGTDTQYF. The CDR3, as DNA: TGTGCCAGCAGCTCAAACACAAAACCTAGACGGGGCACAGATACGCAGTATTTT.

The chain recombines TRBV11-1 with TRBJ1-1; unclear D gene. Germline V gene data show CDR1 as SGHAT and CDR2 as FQDESV (reference sequence). Between the trimmed V and J ends, which lost 4 bases and 0 bases, there was a span of 6 bases. The CDR3 sequence is 13 residues long. The CDR3 loop reads CASSSHLNTEAFF. DNA of the CDR3: TGTGCCAGCAGCTCTCACCTGAACACTGAAGCTTTCTTT.

The V and J genes are TRBV4-1 and TRBJ2-1, with TRBD2 matching over 10 bases. Trimming at V came to 1 base and at J to 10 bases, leaving 10 bases not matched to a gene. The germline gives CDR1 MGHRA, CDR2 YSYEKL. The CDR3 totals 16 residues. In nucleotides, the CDR3 is TGCGCCAGCAGCCAAGTTAACAGCGGGAGGGGGCGGGAGCAGTTCTTC. It is translated as CASSQVNSGRGREQFF.

The J gene is TRBJ2-7, the V gene TRBV28, with D uncertain. There are 11 residues in the CDR3. V lost 3 bases and J 2 bases, leaving 2 bases between the germline ends. CDR1 MDHEN and CDR2 SYDVKM come from the germline V gene. CDR3 sequence: CASSFTYEQYF. CDR3 nucleotide sequence: TGTGCCAGCAGTTTCACCTACGAGCAGTACTTC.

This clone was seen only a few times. The V and J genes are TRBV27 and TRBJ2-2; D unresolved. From germline, CDR1 is MNHEY and CDR2 SMNVEV (reference sequence). The CDR3 has 13 amino acids. V was trimmed by 4 bases and J by 9 bases, leaving 12 bases between them. The CDR3 region is CASSSNTGRELFF. The CDR3 nucleotides are TGTGCCAGCAGTTCCAACACTGGGAGGGAGCTGTTTTTT.

The rearrangement links TRBV7-3 to TRBJ2-2; no clear D gene. The length of the CDR3 is 12 residues. Between the trimmed V and J ends, which lost 2 bases and 7 bases, there was a span of 5 bases. The germline V gene has CDR1 SGHTA and CDR2 FQGTGA. The DNA for the CDR3 is TGTGCCAGCAGCTTAGGTGTCGGGGAGCTGTTTTTT. Translated: CASSLGVGELFF.

The rearrangement uses TRBV27 and TRBJ2-1; D may be TRBD1 (6 bases). Per germline, CDR1 MNHEY and CDR2 SMNVEV (reference sequence). V was cut by 4 bases and J by 5 bases, with 21 bases left in between. This CDR3 is 17 amino acids long. CDR3 sequence: CASSSEAGTRINNEQFF. CDR3 nucleotides: TGTGCCAGCAGTTCCGAAGCCGGGACACGAATAAACAATGAGCAGTTCTTC.

This clone has only a few counts. The rearrangement links TRBV29-1 to TRBJ2-7; 12 bases map to TRBD1. The germline V gene has CDR1 SQVTM and CDR2 ANQGSEA. J lost 5 bases, V lost 6 bases, and 5 bases had no gene match. The CDR3 is 13 amino acids. The CDR3 DNA reads TGCAGCGTCGCCGGGACAGGGGGCGACGAGCAGTACTTC. This sequence encodes CSVAGTGGDEQYF.

As for this clone: The junction departs from the called germline gene at one end, perhaps through a read error. V usage is TRBV4-1 and J usage is TRBJ1-1; a possible D gene is TRBD1 (5 bases). Germline CDR1 is MGHRA and CDR2 is YSYEKL. CDR3 length equals 15 residues. CDR3 amino acids: CASNQDRGGGTEAFF. The CDR3 DNA reads as TGCGCCAGCAACCAAGATCGGGGTGGGGGGACTGAAGCTTTCTTT.

This clone appeared a few times. V is TRBV7-2 and J is TRBJ1-2; 7 bases map to TRBD1. Unmatched junction bases numbered 8, after V lost 5 bases and J lost 8 bases. CDR1 and CDR2 from the germline V gene are SGHTA and FQGNSA. The length of the CDR3 is 13 residues. The CDR3 here is CASSRTQGNGYTF. Here the CDR3 DNA reads TGTGCCAGCAGCCGCACACAGGGGAACGGCTACACCTTC.

The V gene is TRBV6-6, the J gene TRBJ1-2; D is perhaps TRBD1 (6 bases). Germline V gives CDR1 MNHNY, CDR2 SVGAGI (reference sequence). Deletions cut 0 bases from V and 8 bases from J, with 13 bases between. The CDR3 is 14 residues long. The CDR3 coding sequence is TGTGCCAGCAGTTACTCAGGGACGAGGGGGGGCTACACCTTC. Translation gives CASSYSGTRGGYTF.